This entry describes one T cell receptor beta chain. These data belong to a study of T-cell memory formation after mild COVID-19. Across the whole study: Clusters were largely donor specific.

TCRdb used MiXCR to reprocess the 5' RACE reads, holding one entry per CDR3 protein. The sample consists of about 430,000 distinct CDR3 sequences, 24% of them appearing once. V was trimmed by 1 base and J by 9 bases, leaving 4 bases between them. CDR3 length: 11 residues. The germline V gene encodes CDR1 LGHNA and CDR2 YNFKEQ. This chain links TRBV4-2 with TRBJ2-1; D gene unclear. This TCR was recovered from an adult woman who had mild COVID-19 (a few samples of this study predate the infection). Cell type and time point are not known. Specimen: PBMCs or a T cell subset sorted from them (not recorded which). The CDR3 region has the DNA TGTGCCAGCAGCCAAGGCACTGAGCAGTTCTTC. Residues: CASSQGTEQFF.